Listed here is a single T cell receptor beta chain. This receptor's antigen is unknown. Per-nucleotide qualities are absent, and no much larger clonotype sits a single base away. This sample is drawn from a study of PD-1 blockade in classical Hodgkin lymphoma (dated by TCRdb to between 2020 and 2021). A note on the overall study: Nivolumab dosing was 3 mg/kg intravenously every 2 weeks, continuing until either disease progression or unacceptable toxicity. The study used TCR beta sequencing and CyTOF to define a peripheral blood immune signature of response to PD-1 blockade in classical Hodgkin lymphoma.

Genomic DNA was extracted with the Qiagen DNeasy kit from unsorted PBMCs and from negatively selected CD4+ and CD8+ fractions. Amplification of TCR beta CDR3 regions was done by immunoSEQ multiplex PCR with primers that anneal to V and J segments. A synthetic immune receptor repertoire was used to minimize amplification bias, and any remaining bias was removed computationally after sequencing. The original pipeline was this. Repertoire diversity was quantified as the Shannon entropy index using custom Python scripts. Unsorted, CD4+ and CD8+ repertoires were analyzed separately, except in combined analyses where CD4+ and CD8+ sequences were merged in silico. A clone counted as expanded when the clone's frequency after treatment rose at least 2-fold relative to C1D1, and clones undetected at baseline were given a pseudocount of 0.5. Singleton clones were defined as clones with 0 or 1 copy at C1D1, and non-singleton clones were defined as clones with 2 or more copies. Clones expanded in unsorted samples were annotated as CD4+, CD8+ or unknown by matching protein sequences in sorted samples from the same patient. Wilcoxon tests on paired samples were used to test diversity changes from C1D1 to C4D1. TCRdb mirrors the immuneACCESS table, restricted to in-frame sequences. Some clones are absent from its copies; in checked studies, under half trace to an unresolved V gene, and the reason for the others is unknown. Clonal size and the V and J genes are those of that table, whereas D and trimming came from the DNA. Counted in this sample were around 9,500 clones; around 79% of them appeared once. Of the sample, 4.6% is held by the ten largest clones.

CDR1 and CDR2 are read off the germline V gene (reference sequence) as MNHNY and SVGAGI. V is pared back by 6 bases and J by 7 bases, with 9 bases lying between the germline termini. The CDR3 contains 11 residues, cysteine and phenylalanine counted. Only CDR3 DNA is held: 33 bases, read in frame from base 1. Beyond this particular receptor, the publication reports: The study was limited to a single clinical trial cohort, and causes of repertoire differences, possibly disease activity or prior therapy, remained undefined. Lower diversity was seen in patients whose nivolumab began less than 1 year after ASCT, and these patients were left out of later analyses so that immune reconstitution would not confound the results. Trial patients achieving complete response had baseline diversity similar to newly diagnosed patients, whereas partial responders and progressors had significantly lower diversity. CD4+ but not CD8+ TCR diversity rose significantly by C4D1 (p=0.0027 vs p=0.16), most apparent in complete responders (p=0.02). Newly diagnosed patients were reported to have lower baseline TCR diversity than healthy donors, and relapsed/refractory patients were reported to have lower baseline TCR diversity still.

This specimen's time point label, interpreted: cycle 4 day 1 (C4D1), after more than 5 weeks of nivolumab. Every trial patient had relapsed after autologous stem cell transplantation, and cohorts A, B and C differed in prior brentuximab vedotin exposure. Magnetic negative selection with a Miltenyi CD4+ T cell isolation kit was used to purify CD4+ T cells from thawed PBMCs. The trial cohort comprised some 60 patients with relapsed/refractory classical Hodgkin lymphoma whose best overall responses were complete response, partial response or progressive disease. Trial patients were treated with single-agent nivolumab in the multi-cohort phase II CheckMate 205 trial. An independent review committee assessed best overall response using the 2007 International Working Group response criteria. Trial PBMCs were collected just before the start of nivolumab (C1D1) and during therapy at cycle 2 day 1 and cycle 4 day 1. After peripheral blood was drawn into 8 mL Vacutainer Cell Preparation Tubes, PBMCs were isolated by centrifugation and then cryopreserved. Purified CD4+ and CD8+ fractions were prepared only for cases with an additional available PBMC sample. Magnetically labelled cells were removed on LS columns in a quadroMACS separator, and the flow-through was retained as the purified fraction.

The receptor chain draws on TRBV6-6 and TRBJ1-2; the D gene is not confidently resolved. The sample in question was CD4+ T cells from blood, obtained before the fourth cycle of nivolumab. The clonotype originates from a human donor with classical Hodgkin lymphoma. The DNA sequence is as follows: TGTGCCAGCAGCGCTGAACTTGGCTACACCTTC. It codes for CASSAELGYTF.